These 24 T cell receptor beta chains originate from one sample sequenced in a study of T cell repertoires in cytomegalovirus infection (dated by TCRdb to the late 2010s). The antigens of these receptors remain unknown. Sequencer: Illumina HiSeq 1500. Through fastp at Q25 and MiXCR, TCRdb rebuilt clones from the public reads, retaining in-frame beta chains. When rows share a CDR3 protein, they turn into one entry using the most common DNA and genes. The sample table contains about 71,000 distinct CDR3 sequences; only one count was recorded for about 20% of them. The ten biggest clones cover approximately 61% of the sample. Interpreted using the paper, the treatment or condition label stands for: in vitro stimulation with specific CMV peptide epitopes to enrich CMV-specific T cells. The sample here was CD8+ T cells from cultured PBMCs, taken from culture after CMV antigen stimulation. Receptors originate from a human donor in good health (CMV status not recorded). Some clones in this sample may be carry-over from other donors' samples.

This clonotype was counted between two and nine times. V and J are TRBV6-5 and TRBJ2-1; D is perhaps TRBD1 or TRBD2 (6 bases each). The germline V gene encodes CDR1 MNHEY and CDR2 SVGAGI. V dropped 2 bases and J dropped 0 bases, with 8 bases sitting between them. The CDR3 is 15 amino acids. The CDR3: CASSYEGGSYNEQFF. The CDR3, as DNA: TGTGCCAGCAGTTACGAGGGGGGCTCCTACAATGAGCAGTTCTTC.

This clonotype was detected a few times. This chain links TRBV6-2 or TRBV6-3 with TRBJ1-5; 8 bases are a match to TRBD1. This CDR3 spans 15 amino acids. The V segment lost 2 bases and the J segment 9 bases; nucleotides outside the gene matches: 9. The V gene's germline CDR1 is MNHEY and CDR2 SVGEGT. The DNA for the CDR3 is TGTGCCAGCAGTTACCTCGGACAGGGAGGTAGGCCCCAGCATTTT. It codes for CASSYLGQGGRPQHF.

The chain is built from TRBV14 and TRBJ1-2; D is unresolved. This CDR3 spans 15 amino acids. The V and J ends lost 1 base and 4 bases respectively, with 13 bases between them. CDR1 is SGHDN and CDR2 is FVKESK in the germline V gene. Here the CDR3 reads CASSQVPGEIYGYTF. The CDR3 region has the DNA TGTGCCAGCAGCCAAGTCCCTGGGGAGATCTATGGCTACACCTTC. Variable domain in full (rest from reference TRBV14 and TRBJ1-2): EAGVTQFPSHSVIEKGQTVTLRCDPISGHDNLYWYRRVMGKEIKFLLHFVKESKQDESGMPNNRFLAERTGGTYSTLKVQPAELEDSGVYFCASSQVPGEIYGYTFGSGTRLTVV.

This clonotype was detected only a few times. DNA of the CDR3: TGTGCCAGCAGCTTCCCAGGGGGAGCCAGGGATACGCAGTATTTT. This encodes CASSFPGGARDTQYF. J is TRBJ2-3 and V is TRBV5-6; 7 bases are a match to TRBD1. Unmatched junction bases numbered 9, after V lost 2 bases and J lost 6 bases. The CDR3 has 15 amino acids. CDR1 SGHDT and CDR2 YYEEEE come from the germline V gene.

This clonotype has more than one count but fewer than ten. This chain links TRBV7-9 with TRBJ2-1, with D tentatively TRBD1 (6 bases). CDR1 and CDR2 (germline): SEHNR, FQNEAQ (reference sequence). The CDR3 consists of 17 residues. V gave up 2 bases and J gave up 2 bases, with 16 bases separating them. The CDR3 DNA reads TGTGCCAGCAGCTTAATCCCCGGGACAATAGCCTACAATGAGCAGTTCTTC. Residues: CASSLIPGTIAYNEQFF. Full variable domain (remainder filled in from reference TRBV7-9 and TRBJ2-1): DTGVSQNPRHKITKRGQNVTFRCDPISEHNRLYWYRQTLGQGPEFLTYFQNEAQLEKSRLLSDRFSAERPKGSFSTLEIQRTEQGDSAMYLCASSLIPGTIAYNEQFFGPGTRLTVL.

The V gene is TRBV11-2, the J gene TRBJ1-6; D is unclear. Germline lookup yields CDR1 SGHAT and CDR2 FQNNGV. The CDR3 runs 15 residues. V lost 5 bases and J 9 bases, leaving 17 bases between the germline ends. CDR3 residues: CASSLGEPTVSPLHF. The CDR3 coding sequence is TGTGCCAGCAGCCTCGGGGAGCCCACCGTTTCACCCCTCCACTTT.

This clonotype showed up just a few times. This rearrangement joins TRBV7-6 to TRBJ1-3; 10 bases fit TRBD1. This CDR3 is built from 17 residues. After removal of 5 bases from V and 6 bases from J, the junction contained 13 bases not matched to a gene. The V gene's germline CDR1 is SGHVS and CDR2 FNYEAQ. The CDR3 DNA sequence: TGTGCCAGCAGCCGAGGGACAGGGGACTACTTGCTAAACACCATATATTTT. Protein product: CASSRGTGDYLLNTIYF. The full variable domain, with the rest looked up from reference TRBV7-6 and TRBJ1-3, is GAGVSQSPRYKVTKRGQDVALRCDPISGHVSLYWYRQALGQGPEFLTYFNYEAQQDKSGLPNDRFSAERPEGSISTLTIQRTEQRDSAMYRCASSRGTGDYLLNTIYFGEGSWLTVV.

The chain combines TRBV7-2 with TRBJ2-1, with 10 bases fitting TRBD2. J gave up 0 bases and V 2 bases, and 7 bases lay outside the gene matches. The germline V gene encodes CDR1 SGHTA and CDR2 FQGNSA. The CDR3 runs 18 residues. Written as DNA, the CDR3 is TGTGCCAGCAGCTTAAGGACTAGCGGTGTTAGCTCCTACAATGAGCAGTTCTTC. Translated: CASSLRTSGVSSYNEQFF.

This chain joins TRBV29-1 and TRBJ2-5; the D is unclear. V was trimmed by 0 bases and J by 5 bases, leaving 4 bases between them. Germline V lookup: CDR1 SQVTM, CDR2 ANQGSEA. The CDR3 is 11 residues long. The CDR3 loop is CSVEDRETQYF. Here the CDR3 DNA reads TGCAGCGTTGAAGATCGGGAGACCCAGTACTTC.

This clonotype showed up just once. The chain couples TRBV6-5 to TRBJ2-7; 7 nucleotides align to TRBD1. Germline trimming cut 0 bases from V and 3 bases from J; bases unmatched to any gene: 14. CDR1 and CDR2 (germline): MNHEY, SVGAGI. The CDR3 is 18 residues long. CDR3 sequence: CASSYSDLGDRNGYEQYF. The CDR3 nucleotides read TGTGCCAGCAGTTACTCAGACTTGGGGGACAGAAATGGCTACGAGCAGTACTTC.

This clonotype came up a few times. The CDR3 spells CSAEEGWGQPQHF. CDR3 sequence (DNA): TGCAGTGCCGAAGAAGGGTGGGGTCAGCCCCAGCATTTT. The chain employs TRBV20-1 and TRBJ1-5; no definite D call. The CDR3 has 13 residues. Germline-derived CDR1 and CDR2 are DFQATT and SNEGSKA (reference sequence). V lost 6 bases, J lost 6 bases, and 15 bases lay in between.

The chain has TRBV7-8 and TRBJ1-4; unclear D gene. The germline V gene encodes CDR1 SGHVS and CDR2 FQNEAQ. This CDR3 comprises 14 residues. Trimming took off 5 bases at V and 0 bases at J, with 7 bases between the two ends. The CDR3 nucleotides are TGTGCCAGCAGCGGATACGCAACTAATGAAAAACTGTTTTTT. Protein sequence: CASSGYATNEKLFF.

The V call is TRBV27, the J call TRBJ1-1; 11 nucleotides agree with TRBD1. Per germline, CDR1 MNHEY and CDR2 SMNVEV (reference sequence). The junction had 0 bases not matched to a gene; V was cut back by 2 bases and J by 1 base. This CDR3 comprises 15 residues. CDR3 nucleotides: TGTGCCAGCAGTTTAGGACAGGGGGCGAACACTGAAGCTTTCTTT. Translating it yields CASSLGQGANTEAFF.

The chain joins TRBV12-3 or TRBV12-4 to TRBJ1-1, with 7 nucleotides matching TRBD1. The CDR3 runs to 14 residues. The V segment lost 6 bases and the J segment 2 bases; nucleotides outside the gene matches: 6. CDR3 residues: CASRPGGGNTEAFF. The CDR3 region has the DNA TGTGCCAGCAGGCCAGGGGGAGGTAACACTGAAGCTTTCTTT.

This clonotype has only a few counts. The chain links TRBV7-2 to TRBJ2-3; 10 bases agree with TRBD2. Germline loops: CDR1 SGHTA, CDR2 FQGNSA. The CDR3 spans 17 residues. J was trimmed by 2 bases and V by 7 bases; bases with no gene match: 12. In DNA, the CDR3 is TGTGCCAGCACCCATCATCTAGCGGGGGCGAACACAGATACGCAGTATTTT. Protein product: CASTHHLAGANTDTQYF.

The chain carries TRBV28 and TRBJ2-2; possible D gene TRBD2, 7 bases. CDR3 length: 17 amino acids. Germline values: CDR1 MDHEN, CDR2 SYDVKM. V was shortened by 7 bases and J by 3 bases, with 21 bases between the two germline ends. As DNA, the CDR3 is TGTGCCAGCACCCCTTGGGGGGGGCAACCTCACACCGGGGAGCTGTTTTTT. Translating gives CASTPWGGQPHTGELFF. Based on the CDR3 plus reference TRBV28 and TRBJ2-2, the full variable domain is DVKVTQSSRYLVKRTGEKVFLECVQDMDHENMFWYRQDPGLGLRLIYFSYDVKMKEKGDIPEGYSVSREKKERFSLILESASTNQTSMYLCASTPWGGQPHTGELFFGEGSRLTVL.

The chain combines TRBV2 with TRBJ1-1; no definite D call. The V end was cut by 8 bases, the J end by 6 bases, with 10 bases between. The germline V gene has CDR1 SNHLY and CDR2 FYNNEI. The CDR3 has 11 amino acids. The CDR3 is CASAVGPEAFF. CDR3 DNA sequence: TGTGCCAGCGCGGTAGGGCCTGAAGCTTTCTTT. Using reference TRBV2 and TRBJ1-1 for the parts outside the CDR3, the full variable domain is EPEVTQTPSHQVTQMGQEVILRCVPISNHLYFYWYRQILGQKVEFLVSFYNNEISEKSEIFDDQFSVERPDGSNFTLKIRSTKLEDSAMYFCASAVGPEAFFGQGTRLTVV.

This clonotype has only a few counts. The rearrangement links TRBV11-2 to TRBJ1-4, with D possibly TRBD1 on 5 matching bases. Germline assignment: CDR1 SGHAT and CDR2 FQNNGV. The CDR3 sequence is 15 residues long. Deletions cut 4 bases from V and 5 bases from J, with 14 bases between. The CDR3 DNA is TGTGCCAGCAGCTCGGGCGGAGGGGAGAATGAAAAACTGTTTTTT. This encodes CASSSGGGENEKLFF.

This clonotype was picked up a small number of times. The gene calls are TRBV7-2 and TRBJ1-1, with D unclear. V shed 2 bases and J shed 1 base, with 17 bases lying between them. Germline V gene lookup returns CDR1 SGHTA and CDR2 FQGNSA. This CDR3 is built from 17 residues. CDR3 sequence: CASSLSGSERENTEAFF. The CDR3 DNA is TGTGCCAGCAGCTTAAGTGGCTCAGAAAGGGAGAACACTGAAGCTTTCTTT.

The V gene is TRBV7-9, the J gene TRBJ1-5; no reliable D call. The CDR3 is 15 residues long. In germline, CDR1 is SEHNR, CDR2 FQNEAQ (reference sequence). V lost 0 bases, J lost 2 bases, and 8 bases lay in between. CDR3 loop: CASSLAGFGNQPQHF. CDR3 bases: TGTGCCAGCAGCTTAGCAGGGTTCGGCAATCAGCCCCAGCATTTT.

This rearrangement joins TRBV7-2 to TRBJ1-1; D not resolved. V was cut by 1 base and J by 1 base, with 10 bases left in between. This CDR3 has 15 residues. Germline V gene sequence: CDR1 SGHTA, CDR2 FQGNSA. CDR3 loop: CASSLEALQNTEAFF. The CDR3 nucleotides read TGTGCCAGCAGCTTAGAAGCTCTACAGAACACTGAAGCTTTCTTT.

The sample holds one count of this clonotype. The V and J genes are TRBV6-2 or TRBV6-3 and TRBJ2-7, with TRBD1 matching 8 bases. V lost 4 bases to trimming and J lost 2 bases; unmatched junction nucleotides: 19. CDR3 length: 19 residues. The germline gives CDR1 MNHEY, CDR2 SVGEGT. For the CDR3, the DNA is TGTGCCAGCAGTTTCCCGAGGGACAGGTCGACGAATCCCGCCTACGAGCAGTACTTC. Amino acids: CASSFPRDRSTNPAYEQYF.

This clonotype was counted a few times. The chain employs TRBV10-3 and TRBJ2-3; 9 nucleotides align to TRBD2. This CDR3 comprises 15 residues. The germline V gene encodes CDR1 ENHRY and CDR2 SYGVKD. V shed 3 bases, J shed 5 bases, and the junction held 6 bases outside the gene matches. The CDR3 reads CAISEGSGGIDTQYF. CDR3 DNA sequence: TGTGCCATCAGTGAAGGTAGCGGGGGCATAGATACGCAGTATTTT.

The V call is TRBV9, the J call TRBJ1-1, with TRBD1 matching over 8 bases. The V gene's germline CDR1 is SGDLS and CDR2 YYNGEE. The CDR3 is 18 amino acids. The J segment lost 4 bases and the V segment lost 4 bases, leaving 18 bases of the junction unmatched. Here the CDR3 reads CASSHPRGAGGGVTEAFF. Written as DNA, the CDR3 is TGTGCCAGCAGCCATCCTAGGGGGGCAGGGGGCGGTGTCACTGAAGCTTTCTTT. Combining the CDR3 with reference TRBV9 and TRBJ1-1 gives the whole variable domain DSGVTQTPKHLITATGQRVTLRCSPRSGDLSVYWYQQSLDQGLQFLIQYYNGEERAKGNILERFSAQQFPDLHSELNLSSLELGDSALYFCASSHPRGAGGGVTEAFFGQGTRLTVV.